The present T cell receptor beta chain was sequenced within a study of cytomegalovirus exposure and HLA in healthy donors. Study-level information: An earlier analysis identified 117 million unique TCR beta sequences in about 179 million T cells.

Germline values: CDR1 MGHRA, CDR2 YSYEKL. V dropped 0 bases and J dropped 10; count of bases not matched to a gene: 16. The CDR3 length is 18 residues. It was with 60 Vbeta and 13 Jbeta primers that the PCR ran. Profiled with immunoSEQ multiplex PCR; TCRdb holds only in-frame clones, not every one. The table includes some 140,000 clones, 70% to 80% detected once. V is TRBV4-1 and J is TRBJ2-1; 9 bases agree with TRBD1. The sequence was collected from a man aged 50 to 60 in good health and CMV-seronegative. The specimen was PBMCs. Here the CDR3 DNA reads TGCGCCAGCAGCCAAGATTCGCGGACAGGGGCCCATTCTTCGGAGCAGTTCTTC. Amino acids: CASSQDSRTGAHSSEQFF.